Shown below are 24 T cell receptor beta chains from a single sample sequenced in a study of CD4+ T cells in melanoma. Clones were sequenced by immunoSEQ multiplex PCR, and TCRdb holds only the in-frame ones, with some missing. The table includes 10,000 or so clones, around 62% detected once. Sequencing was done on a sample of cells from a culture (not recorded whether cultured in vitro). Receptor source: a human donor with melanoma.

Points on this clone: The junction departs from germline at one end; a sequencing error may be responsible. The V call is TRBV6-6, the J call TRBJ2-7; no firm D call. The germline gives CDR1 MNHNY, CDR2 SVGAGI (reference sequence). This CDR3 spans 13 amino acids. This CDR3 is CAISANGMGEQYF. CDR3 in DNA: TGTGCCATCAGTGCGAACGGAATGGGCGAGCAGTACTTC.

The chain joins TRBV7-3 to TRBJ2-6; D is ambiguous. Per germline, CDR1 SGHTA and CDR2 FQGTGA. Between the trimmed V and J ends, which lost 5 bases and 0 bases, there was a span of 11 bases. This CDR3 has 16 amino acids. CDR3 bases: TGTGCCAGCAGCCAACGGGCAGGCTCTGGGGCCAACGTCCTGACTTTC. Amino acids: CASSQRAGSGANVLTF.

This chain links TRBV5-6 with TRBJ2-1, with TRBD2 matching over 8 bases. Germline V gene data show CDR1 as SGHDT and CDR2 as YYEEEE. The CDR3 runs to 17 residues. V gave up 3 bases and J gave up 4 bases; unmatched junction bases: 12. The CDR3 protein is CASSSGTSRGAYNEQFF. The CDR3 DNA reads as TGTGCCAGCAGCTCTGGGACTAGTCGAGGGGCTTACAATGAGCAGTTCTTC. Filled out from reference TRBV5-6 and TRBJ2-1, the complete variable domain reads DAGVTQSPTHLIKTRGQQVTLRCSPKSGHDTVSWYQQALGQGPQFIFQYYEEEERQRGNFPDRFSGHQFPNYSSELNVNALLLGDSALYLCASSSGTSRGAYNEQFFGPGTRLTVL.

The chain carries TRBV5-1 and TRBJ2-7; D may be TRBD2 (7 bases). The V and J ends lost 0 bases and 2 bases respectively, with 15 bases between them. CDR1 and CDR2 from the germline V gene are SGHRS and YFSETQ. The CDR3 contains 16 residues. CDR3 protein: CASSLVSGGTTYEQYF. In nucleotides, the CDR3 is TGCGCCAGCAGCTTGGTATCGGGGGGCACTACCTACGAGCAGTACTTC.

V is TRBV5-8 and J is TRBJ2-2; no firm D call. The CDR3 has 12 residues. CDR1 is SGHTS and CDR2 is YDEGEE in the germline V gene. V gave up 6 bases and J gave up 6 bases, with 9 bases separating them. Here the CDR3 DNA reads TGTGCCAGCAATAGGGATCCCGGGGAGCTGTTTTTT. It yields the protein CASNRDPGELFF.

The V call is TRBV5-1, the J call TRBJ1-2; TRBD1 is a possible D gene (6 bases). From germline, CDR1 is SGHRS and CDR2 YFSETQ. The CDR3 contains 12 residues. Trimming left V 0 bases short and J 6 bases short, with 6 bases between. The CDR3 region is CASSLDRDGYTF. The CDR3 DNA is TGCGCCAGCAGCTTGGACAGGGATGGCTACACCTTC.

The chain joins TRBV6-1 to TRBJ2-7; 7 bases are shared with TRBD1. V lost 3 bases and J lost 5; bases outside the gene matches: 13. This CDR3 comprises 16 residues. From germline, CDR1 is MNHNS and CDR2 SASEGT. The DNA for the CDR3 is TGTGCCAGCAGTGATAGATTACAGGGGAGTCGGGACGAGCAGTACTTC. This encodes CASSDRLQGSRDEQYF.

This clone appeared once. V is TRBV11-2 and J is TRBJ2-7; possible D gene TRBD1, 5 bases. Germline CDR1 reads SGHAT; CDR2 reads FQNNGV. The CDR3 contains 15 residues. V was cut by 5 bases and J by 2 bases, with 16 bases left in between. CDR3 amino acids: CASSRPFGAAYEQYF. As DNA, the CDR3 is TGTGCCAGCAGCCGACCGTTTGGGGCCGCCTACGAGCAGTACTTC.

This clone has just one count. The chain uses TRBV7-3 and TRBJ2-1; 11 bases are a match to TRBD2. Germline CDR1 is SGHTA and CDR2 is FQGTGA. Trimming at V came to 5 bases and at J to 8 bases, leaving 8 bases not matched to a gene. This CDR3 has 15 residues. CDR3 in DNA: TGTGCCAGCAGCCCTAGACTAGCGGGGAGGGATGAGCAGTTCTTC. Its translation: CASSPRLAGRDEQFF.

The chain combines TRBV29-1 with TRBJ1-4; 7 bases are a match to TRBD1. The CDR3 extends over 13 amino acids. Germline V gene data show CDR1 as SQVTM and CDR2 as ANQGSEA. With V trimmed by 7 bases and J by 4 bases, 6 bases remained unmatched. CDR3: CSGGDRRNEKLFF. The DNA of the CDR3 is TGCAGCGGTGGGGACAGACGTAATGAAAAACTGTTTTTT.

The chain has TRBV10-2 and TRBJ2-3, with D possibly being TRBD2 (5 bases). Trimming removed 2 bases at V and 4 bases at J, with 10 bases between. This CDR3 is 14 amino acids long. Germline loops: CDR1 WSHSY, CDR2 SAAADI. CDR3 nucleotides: TGCGCCAGCAGTGAGATGCTAGCCGCAGATACGCAGTATTTT. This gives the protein CASSEMLAADTQYF.

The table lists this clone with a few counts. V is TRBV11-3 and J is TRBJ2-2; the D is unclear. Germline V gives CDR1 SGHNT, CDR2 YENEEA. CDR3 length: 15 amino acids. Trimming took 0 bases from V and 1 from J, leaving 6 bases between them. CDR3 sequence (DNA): TGTGCCAGCAGCTTAGATCGTAGGAACACCGGGGAGCTGTTTTTT. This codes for CASSLDRRNTGELFF. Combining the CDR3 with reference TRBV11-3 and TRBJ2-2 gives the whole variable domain EAGVVQSPRYKIIEKKQPVAFWCNPISGHNTLYWYLQNLGQGPELLIRYENEEAVDDSQLPKDRFSAERLKGVDSTLKIQPAELGDSAVYLCASSLDRRNTGELFFGEGSRLTVL.

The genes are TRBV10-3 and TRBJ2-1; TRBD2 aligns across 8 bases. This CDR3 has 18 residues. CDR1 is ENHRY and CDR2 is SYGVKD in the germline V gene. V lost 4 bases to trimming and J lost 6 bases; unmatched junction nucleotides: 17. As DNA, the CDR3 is TGTGCCATCAGTGCTTGGCGGGGGGACTCATCGGCGTCCAATGAGCAGTTCTTC. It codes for CAISAWRGDSSASNEQFF.

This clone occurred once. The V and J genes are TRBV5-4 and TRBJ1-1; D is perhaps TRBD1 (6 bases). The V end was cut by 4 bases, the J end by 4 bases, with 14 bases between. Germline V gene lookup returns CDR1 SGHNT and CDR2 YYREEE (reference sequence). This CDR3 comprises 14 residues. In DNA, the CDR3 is TGTGCCAGCAGCCTAGGGGGGCCGGGCACTGAAGCTTTCTTT. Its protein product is CASSLGGPGTEAFF.

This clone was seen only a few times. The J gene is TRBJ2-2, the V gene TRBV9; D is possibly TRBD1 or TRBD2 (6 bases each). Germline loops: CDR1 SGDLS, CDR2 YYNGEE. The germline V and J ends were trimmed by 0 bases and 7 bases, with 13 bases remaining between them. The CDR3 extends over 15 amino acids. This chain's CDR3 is CASSVGEGGYGELFF. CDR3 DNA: TGTGCCAGCAGCGTAGGAGAGGGGGGCTACGGGGAGCTGTTTTTT.

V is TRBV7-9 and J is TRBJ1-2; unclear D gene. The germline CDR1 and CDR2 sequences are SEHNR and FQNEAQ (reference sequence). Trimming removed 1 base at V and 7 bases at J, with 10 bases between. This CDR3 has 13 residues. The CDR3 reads CASSLEAGSGYTF. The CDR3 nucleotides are TGTGCCAGCAGCTTAGAGGCAGGTAGTGGCTACACCTTC.

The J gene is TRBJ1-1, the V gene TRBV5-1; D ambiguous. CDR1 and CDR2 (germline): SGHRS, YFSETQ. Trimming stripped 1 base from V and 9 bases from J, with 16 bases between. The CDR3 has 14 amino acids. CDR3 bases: TGCGCCAGCAGCTTGAATGGGCCAGATCAGCAAGCTTTCTTT. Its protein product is CASSLNGPDQQAFF.

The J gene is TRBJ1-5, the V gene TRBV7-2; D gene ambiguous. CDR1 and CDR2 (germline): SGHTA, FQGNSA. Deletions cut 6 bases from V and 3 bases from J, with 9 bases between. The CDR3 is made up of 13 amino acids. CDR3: CASRRGNNQPQHF. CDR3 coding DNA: TGTGCCAGCAGACGTGGTAACAATCAGCCCCAGCATTTT.

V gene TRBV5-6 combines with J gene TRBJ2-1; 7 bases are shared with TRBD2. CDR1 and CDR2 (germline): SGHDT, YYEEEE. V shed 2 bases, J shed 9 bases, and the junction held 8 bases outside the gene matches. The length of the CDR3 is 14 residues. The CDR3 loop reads CASSFSSTSTEQFF. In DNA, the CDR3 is TGTGCCAGCAGCTTCTCCTCGACTAGCACTGAGCAGTTCTTC.

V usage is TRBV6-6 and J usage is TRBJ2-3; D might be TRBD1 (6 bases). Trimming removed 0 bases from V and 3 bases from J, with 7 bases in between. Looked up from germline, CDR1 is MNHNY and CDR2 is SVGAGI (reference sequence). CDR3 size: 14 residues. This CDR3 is CASSYSRGTDTQYF. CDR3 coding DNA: TGTGCCAGCAGTTACTCGAGGGGGACAGATACGCAGTATTTT.

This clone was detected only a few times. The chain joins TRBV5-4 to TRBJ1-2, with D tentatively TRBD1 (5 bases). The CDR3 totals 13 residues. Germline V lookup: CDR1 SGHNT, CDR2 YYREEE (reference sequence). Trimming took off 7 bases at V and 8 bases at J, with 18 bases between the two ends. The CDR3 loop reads CASRGGREGGYTF. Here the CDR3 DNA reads TGTGCCAGCCGGGGAGGCAGGGAGGGGGGCTACACCTTC.

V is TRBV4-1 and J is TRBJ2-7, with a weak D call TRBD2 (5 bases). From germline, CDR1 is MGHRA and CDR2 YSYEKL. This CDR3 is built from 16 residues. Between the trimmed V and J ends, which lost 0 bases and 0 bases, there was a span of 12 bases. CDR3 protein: CASSQEGGLFSYEQYF. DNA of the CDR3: TGCGCCAGCAGCCAAGAAGGAGGATTATTCTCCTACGAGCAGTACTTC.

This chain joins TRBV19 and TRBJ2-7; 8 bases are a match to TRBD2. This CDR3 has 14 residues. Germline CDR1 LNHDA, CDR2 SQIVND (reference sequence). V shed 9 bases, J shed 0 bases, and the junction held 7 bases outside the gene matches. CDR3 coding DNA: TGTGCCAGCGCGCGGGGGGCCGACTCCTACGAGCAGTACTTC. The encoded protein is CASARGADSYEQYF.

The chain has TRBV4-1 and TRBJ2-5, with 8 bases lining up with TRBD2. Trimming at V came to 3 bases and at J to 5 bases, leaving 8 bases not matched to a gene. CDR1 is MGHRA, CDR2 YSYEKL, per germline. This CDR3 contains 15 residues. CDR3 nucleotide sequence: TGCGCCAGCAGCCATATCGGGGGGGGCCGGGAGACCCAGTACTTC. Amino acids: CASSHIGGGRETQYF.